Detailed here is one T cell receptor beta chain. Methods used by the authors: Researchers report that nucleated cell counts were estimated from reference gene primer amplification. Sequencing used immunoSEQ multiplex PCR; TCRdb keeps in-frame clones, though not all of them. The DNA was the basis for D and trimming; V, J and clone size are from that table. This repertoire shows 150,000 to 200,000 clones, over 75% found once; its top ten account for about 6.9%. The sample comes from a study of blood T cell repertoires in COVID-19. Study context: The analysed material was cDNA or gDNA that came from T cells, B-cell-depleted T cells, or PBMCs.

One Seattle source followed patients from active infection through their disease course. The CDR3 runs 16 residues. Looked up from germline, CDR1 is SNHLY and CDR2 is FYNNEI. V lost 1 base to trimming and J lost 0 bases, with 9 bases between them. The rearrangement links TRBV2 to TRBJ2-2; D is possibly TRBD1 (5 bases). This TCR was recovered from an older man with COVID-19, enrolled during active disease. Sequencing used peripheral blood. DNA of the CDR3: TGTGCCAGCAGTGAAGGACAGCGATCGAACACCGGGGAGCTGTTTTTT. This sequence encodes CASSEGQRSNTGELFF.